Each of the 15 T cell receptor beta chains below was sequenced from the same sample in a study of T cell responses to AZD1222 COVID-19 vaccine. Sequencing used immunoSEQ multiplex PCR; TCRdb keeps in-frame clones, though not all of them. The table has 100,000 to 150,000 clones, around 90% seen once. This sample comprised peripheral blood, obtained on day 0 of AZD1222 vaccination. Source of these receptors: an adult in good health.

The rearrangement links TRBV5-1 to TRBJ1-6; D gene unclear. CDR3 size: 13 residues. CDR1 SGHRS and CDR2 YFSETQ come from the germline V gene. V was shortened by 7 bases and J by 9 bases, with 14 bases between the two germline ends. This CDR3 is CASSGGPGSPLHF. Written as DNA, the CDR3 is TGCGCCAGCTCAGGAGGGCCCGGTTCACCCCTCCACTTT.

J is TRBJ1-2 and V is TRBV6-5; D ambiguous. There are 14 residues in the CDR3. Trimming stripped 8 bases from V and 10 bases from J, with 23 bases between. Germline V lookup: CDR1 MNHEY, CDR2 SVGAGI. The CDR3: CASVPYREKSDYTF. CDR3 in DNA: TGTGCCAGCGTCCCTTACCGGGAAAAATCGGACTACACCTTC.

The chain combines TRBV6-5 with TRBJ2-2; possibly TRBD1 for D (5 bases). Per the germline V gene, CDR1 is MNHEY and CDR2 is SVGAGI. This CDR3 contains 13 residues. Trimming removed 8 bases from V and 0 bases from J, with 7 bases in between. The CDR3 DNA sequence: TGTGCCAGCCAGGGATCGAACACCGGGGAGCTGTTTTTT. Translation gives CASQGSNTGELFF.

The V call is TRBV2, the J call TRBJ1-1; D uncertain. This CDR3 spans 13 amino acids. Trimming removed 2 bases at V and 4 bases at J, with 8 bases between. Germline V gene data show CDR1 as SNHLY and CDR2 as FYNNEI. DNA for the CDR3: TGTGCCAGCAGTGAACTTGAGGTCACTGAAGCTTTCTTT. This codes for CASSELEVTEAFF. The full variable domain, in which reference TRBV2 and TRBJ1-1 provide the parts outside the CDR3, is EPEVTQTPSHQVTQMGQEVILRCVPISNHLYFYWYRQILGQKVEFLVSFYNNEISEKSEIFDDQFSVERPDGSNFTLKIRSTKLEDSAMYFCASSELEVTEAFFGQGTRLTVV.

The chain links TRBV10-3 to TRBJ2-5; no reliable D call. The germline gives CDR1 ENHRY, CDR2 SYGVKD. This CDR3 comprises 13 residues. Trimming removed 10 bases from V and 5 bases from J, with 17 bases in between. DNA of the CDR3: TGTGCCACCCGAGCAGACGGCTTGGAGACCCAGTACTTC. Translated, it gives CATRADGLETQYF.

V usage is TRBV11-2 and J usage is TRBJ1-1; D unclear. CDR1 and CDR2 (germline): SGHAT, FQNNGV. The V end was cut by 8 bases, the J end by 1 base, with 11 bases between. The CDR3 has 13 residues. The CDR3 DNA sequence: TGTGCCAGCCGTCGAGGGCAGAACACTGAAGCTTTCTTT. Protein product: CASRRGQNTEAFF.

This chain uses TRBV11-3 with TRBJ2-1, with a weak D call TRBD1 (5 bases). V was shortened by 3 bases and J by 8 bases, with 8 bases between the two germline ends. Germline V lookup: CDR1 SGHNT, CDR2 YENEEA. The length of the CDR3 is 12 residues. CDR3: CASSFSRDEQFF. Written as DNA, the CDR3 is TGTGCCAGCAGCTTTTCCAGGGATGAGCAGTTCTTC.

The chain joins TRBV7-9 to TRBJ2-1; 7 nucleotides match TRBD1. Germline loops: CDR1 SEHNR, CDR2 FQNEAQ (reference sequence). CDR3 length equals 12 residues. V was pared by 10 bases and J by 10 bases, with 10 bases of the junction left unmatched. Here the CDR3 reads CAIRVGTAEQFF. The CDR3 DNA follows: TGTGCCATTCGCGTTGGGACAGCAGAGCAGTTCTTC.

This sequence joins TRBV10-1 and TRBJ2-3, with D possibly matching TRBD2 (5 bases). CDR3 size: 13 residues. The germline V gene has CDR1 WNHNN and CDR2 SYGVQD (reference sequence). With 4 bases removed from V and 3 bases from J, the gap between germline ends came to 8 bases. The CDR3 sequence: CASSGLITDTQYF. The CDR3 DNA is TGCGCCAGCAGTGGACTAATAACAGATACGCAGTATTTT.

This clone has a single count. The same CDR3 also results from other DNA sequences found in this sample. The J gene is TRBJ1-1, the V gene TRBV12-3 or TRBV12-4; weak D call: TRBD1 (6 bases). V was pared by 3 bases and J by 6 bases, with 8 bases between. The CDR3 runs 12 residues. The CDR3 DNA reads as TGTGCCAGCAGTTTTCCAGGGGCTGAAGCTTTCTTT. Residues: CASSFPGAEAFF.

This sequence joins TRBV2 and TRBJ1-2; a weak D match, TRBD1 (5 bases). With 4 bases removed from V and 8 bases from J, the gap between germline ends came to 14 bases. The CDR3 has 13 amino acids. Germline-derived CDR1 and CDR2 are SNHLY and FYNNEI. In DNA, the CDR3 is TGTGCCAGCAGTGTCCTGGGGCTGGGAGGCTACACCTTC. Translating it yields CASSVLGLGGYTF.

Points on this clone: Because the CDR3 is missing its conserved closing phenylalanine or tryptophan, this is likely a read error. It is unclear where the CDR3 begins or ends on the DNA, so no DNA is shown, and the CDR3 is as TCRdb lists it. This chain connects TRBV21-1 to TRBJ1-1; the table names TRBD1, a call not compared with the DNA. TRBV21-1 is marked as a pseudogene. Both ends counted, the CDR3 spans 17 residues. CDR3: CASSKIRDRVLRTEAFL.

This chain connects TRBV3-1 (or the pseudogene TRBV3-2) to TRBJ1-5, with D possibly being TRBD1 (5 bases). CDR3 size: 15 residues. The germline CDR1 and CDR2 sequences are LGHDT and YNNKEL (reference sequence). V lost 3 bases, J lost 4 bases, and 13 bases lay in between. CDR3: CASSHQDRGNQPQHF. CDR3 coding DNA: TGTGCCAGCAGCCATCAAGATAGGGGTAATCAGCCCCAGCATTTT.

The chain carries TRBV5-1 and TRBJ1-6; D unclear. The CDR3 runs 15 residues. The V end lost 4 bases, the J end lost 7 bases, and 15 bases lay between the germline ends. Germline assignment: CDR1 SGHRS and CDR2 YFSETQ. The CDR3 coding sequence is TGCGCCAGCAGCCTTCGGACGGGCCCCAATTCACCCCTCCACTTT. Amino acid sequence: CASSLRTGPNSPLHF. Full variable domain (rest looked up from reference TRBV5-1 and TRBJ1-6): KAGVTQTPRYLIKTRGQQVTLSCSPISGHRSVSWYQQTPGQGLQFLFEYFSETQRNKGNFPGRFSGRQFSNSRSEMNVSTLELGDSALYLCASSLRTGPNSPLHFGNGTRLTVT.

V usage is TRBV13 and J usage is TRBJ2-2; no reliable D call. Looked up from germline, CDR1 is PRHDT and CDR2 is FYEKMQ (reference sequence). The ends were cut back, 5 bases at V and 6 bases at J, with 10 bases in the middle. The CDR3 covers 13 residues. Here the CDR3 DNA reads TGTGCCAGCAGCACCCTAGGACCCGGGGAGCTGTTTTTT. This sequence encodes CASSTLGPGELFF.